This T cell receptor beta chain was sequenced for a study of cytomegalovirus exposure and HLA in healthy donors. Study details: The approximately 130 validation repertoires were reported in a later analysis to have been generated on the same platform as the 666 first-cohort repertoires. General study results and limits: Some TCR beta chains (roughly 150 of them) were listed as cytomegalovirus-associated.

The germline V gene has CDR1 KGHSH and CDR2 LQKENI. This CDR3 has 15 amino acids. V was trimmed by 2 bases and J by 4 bases, leaving 14 bases between them. Concerning this clone: Its antigen is unknown.

TCRdb's table, derived via immunoSEQ multiplex PCR, lists solely in-frame clones and lacks some. This table has some 150,000 clones, about 87% appearing once. This receptor was taken from a man aged 18 to 29 in good health and CMV-seropositive. The sample was PBMCs. This rearrangement joins TRBV18 to TRBJ1-1; TRBD1 might be the D (6 bases). The CDR3 DNA reads as TGTGCCAGCTCACCAAAACAGGGAGGGAGCACTGAAGCTTTCTTT. Translation gives CASSPKQGGSTEAFF.